The 15 T cell receptor beta chains reported below all come from one sample, sequenced in a study of cytomegalovirus exposure and HLA in healthy donors. A multiplex PCR was run with 60 Vbeta primers and 13 Jbeta primers. Assay used: immunoSEQ multiplex PCR; TCRdb lists only in-frame clones, some missing. This sample carries approximately 130,000 clones, about four fifths of them seen once, and the ten largest clones take around 0.99%. The sample taken for sequencing was PBMCs. These receptors were obtained from a male donor in good health and CMV-seronegative.

This chain joins TRBV30 and TRBJ1-4; no definite D call. This CDR3 contains 13 residues. CDR1 is GTSNPN and CDR2 is SVGIG in the germline V gene (reference sequence). The V end lost 2 bases, the J end lost 8 bases, and 12 bases lay between the germline ends. CDR3 DNA: TGTGCCTGGAGTAATGGTCACGGGGAAAAACTGTTTTTT. This gives the protein CAWSNGHGEKLFF. Filled out from reference TRBV30 and TRBJ1-4, the complete variable domain reads SQTIHQWPATLVQPVGSPLSLECTVEGTSNPNLYWYRQAAGRGLQLLFYSVGIGQISSEVPQNLSASRPQDRQFILSSKKLLLSDSGFYLCAWSNGHGEKLFFGSGTQLSVL.

V gene TRBV7-9 combines with J gene TRBJ2-7; possible D gene TRBD1, 5 bases. Trimming removed 0 bases from V and 2 bases from J, with 8 bases in between. The CDR3 has 14 residues. Germline values: CDR1 SEHNR, CDR2 FQNEAQ (reference sequence). The CDR3 nucleotides are TGTGCCAGCAGCTTAGCAGGGGCCGCCTACGAGCAGTACTTC. Its protein is CASSLAGAAYEQYF.

The V and J genes are TRBV7-3 and TRBJ2-2; 13 nucleotides align to TRBD2. V gave up 5 bases and J gave up 4 bases; unmatched junction bases: 7. There are 17 residues in the CDR3. Germline CDR1 is SGHTA and CDR2 is FQGTGA. CDR3 in DNA: TGTGCCAGCAGCATCGATGGGACTAGCGGGGCCACCGGGGAGCTGTTTTTT. It encodes CASSIDGTSGATGELFF.

This sequence joins TRBV5-8 and TRBJ1-1; the D gene is possibly TRBD1 (5 bases). V was cut by 1 base and J by 0 bases, with 13 bases left in between. CDR1 SGHTS and CDR2 YDEGEE come from the germline V gene. The CDR3 covers 16 residues. DNA of the CDR3: TGTGCCAGCAGCTTGTTCGTCGGGGGGATGAACACTGAAGCTTTCTTT. It yields the protein CASSLFVGGMNTEAFF.

This clone was found a few times. This sequence joins TRBV30 and TRBJ1-6; weak D call: TRBD1 (6 bases). CDR1 and CDR2 from the germline V gene are GTSNPN and SVGIG (reference sequence). The length of the CDR3 is 13 residues. V dropped 8 bases and J dropped 10 bases, with 18 bases sitting between them. The CDR3 bases are TGTGCCAGAAACAGGGAGTTGGGATCACCCCTCCACTTT. It codes for CARNRELGSPLHF.

The chain recombines TRBV6-6 with TRBJ1-2; D uncertain. The V end was cut by 7 bases, the J end by 3 bases, with 15 bases between. There are 14 residues in the CDR3. CDR1 is MNHNY, CDR2 SVGAGI, per germline (reference sequence). The CDR3 region is CASIHPGLDYGYTF. CDR3 in DNA: TGTGCCAGCATCCACCCGGGGTTGGACTATGGCTACACCTTC.

The chain uses TRBV6-5 and TRBJ2-7; TRBD2 might be the D (5 bases). This CDR3 has 12 residues. Germline CDR1 reads MNHEY; CDR2 reads SVGAGI. The V and J ends lost 5 bases and 6 bases respectively, with 11 bases between them. For the CDR3, the DNA is TGTGCCAGCAGTGACCGGGAAAGCGAGCAGTACTTC. Translating gives CASSDRESEQYF.

V is TRBV18 and J is TRBJ2-3, with 13 bases aligning to TRBD2. Germline V gene data show CDR1 as KGHSH and CDR2 as LQKENI. V lost 3 bases and J lost 3; bases outside the gene matches: 3. This CDR3 is built from 16 residues. The CDR3 DNA reads TGTGCCAGCTCACCCGGACTAGCGGGGGTGACAGATACGCAGTATTTT. Its translation is CASSPGLAGVTDTQYF.

The chain carries TRBV27 and TRBJ2-1, with 9 bases lining up with TRBD1. The CDR3 is made up of 15 amino acids. The ends lost 8 bases at V and 7 bases at J; junction bases unmatched: 12. Per the germline V gene, CDR1 is MNHEY and CDR2 is SMNVEV (reference sequence). CDR3 bases: TGTGCCAGCTCCTCTGGGGGACAGGGAAGGAATGAGCAGTTCTTC. Protein sequence: CASSSGGQGRNEQFF.

The chain carries TRBV6-6 and TRBJ2-1; TRBD2 matches 7 bases. CDR1 is MNHNY and CDR2 is SVGAGI in the germline V gene (reference sequence). CDR3 length: 16 residues. J lost 0 bases, V lost 6 bases, and 8 bases had no gene match. DNA of the CDR3: TGTGCCAGCAGACCCGGGACTACTAGCTCCTACAATGAGCAGTTCTTC. Protein sequence: CASRPGTTSSYNEQFF.

This clone was recorded once. The gene calls are TRBV5-1 and TRBJ1-1; a possible D gene is TRBD1 (5 bases). This CDR3 is built from 13 residues. Germline assignment: CDR1 SGHRS and CDR2 YFSETQ. V shed 1 base and J shed 5 bases, with 9 bases lying between them. The CDR3 loop is CASSLSGETEAFF. CDR3 DNA sequence: TGCGCCAGCAGCTTGTCGGGGGAGACTGAAGCTTTCTTT.

A word on this clone: The junction and the germline gene differ at one end; a read error may be behind it. The chain employs TRBV7-9 and TRBJ2-1, with TRBD1 identical over 9 bases. CDR3 length: 15 residues. Per germline, CDR1 SEHNR and CDR2 FQNEAQ (reference sequence). The CDR3 DNA reads TGTTCCAGCAGCCGAACAGGGGGCGGTTACAATGAGCAGTTCTTC. Translated, it gives CSSSRTGGGYNEQFF.

This clone came up a few times. The rearrangement uses TRBV4-1 and TRBJ2-7; 7 positions match TRBD1. Germline CDR1 and CDR2: MGHRA and YSYEKL. CDR3 size: 15 residues. J gave up 6 bases and V 1 base, and 9 bases lay outside the gene matches. The CDR3 region is CASSQGGQNWGEQYF. CDR3 bases: TGCGCCAGCAGCCAAGGGGGACAGAATTGGGGCGAGCAGTACTTC.

The chain recombines TRBV7-2 with TRBJ2-3; D unresolved. The CDR3 is made up of 12 amino acids. V lost 3 bases to trimming and J lost 6 bases, with 7 bases between them. The germline gives CDR1 SGHTA, CDR2 FQGNSA. The CDR3 loop is CASSLGPDTQYF. The DNA of the CDR3 is TGTGCCAGCAGCTTGGGCCCGGATACGCAGTATTTT.

The chain joins TRBV18 to TRBJ2-5; D possibly corresponds to TRBD1 (6 bases). CDR3 length: 14 amino acids. Deletions cut 4 bases from V and 2 bases from J, with 11 bases between. The germline gives CDR1 KGHSH, CDR2 LQKENI. The CDR3 sequence is CASSQTTGQETQYF. The CDR3 region has the DNA TGTGCCAGCTCACAAACGACAGGACAAGAGACCCAGTACTTC.